This T cell receptor beta chain was found in a study of identical twins. This clonotype was counted between two and nine times. Its antigen is unknown. Study-level results: Cord blood's abundant beta clonotypes had fewer insertions, unlike memory repertoires.

Germline lookup yields CDR1 MGHRA and CDR2 YSYEKL. The V and J ends lost 3 bases and 1 base respectively, with 8 bases between them. The CDR3 is 14 amino acids. TCRdb re-called the 5' RACE reads through MiXCR, storing one row per CDR3 protein. The sample includes roughly 230,000 distinct CDR3 sequences, about 9% of them seen just once. These same records also appear under a second study, on yellow fever vaccine responses in identical twins.

The sample was CD8+ T cells sorted from blood. The rearrangement uses TRBV4-1 and TRBJ2-3, with a possible D match to TRBD1 (5 bases). The receptor was derived from a young woman in good health. The CDR3 nucleotides are TGCGCCAGCAGCCAGCTACAGGGCACAGATACGCAGTATTTT. Its protein product is CASSQLQGTDTQYF.